The rows below give T cell receptor beta chains drawn from one sample of a study of T-cell reconstitution after alpha-beta-depleted transplantation in children. TCRdb processed the PCR reads anew with MiXCR; each CDR3 protein has one entry. Among fewer than 700,000 distinct CDR3 sequences listed, approximately 13% were seen once. The sample consisted of PBMCs, mostly from graft donor cells, taken 360 days after TCRalphabeta/CD19-depleted stem cell transplant. The receptors come from a male patient aged 10 to 17 who had a stem cell transplant for acute myeloid leukemia, so the T cells may come from the graft donor. Each CDR3 is given without its conserved first and last residue. D genes are given only for firm matches.

j_gene | v_gene | d_gene | CDR3aa
TRBJ2-7 | TRBV12-3/TRBV12-4 | NA | ASSFQRGGEQY
TRBJ2-1 | TRBV7-2 | NA | ASSLARVVVEPPKSYNEQF
TRBJ2-3 | TRBV12-3/TRBV12-4 | TRBD2 | ASTLAGGSNTDTQY
TRBJ2-7 | TRBV3-1 | TRBD1 | ASSQEGQGAHSYEQY
TRBJ1-1 | TRBV7-6 | NA | ASSLEQITEAF
TRBJ2-2 | TRBV11-2 | TRBD2 | ASSQHGTSWAGELF
TRBJ2-1 | TRBV20-1 | NA | SASPDSNEQF
TRBJ2-3 | TRBV7-8 | TRBD2 | ASSSPRGRGDTQY
TRBJ2-2 | TRBV29-1 | NA | SVEVRDDTGELF
TRBJ1-5 | TRBV7-9 | NA | ASSLGAGISNQPQH
TRBJ2-7 | TRBV6-2/TRBV6-3 | NA | ASTPRRAAEQY
TRBJ1-4 | TRBV20-1 | NA | SAREKEGEKLF
TRBJ2-7 | TRBV4-3 | TRBD2 | ASSPGVAGEQY
TRBJ2-1 | TRBV7-3 | NA | ASSQSNEQF
TRBJ2-3 | TRBV7-9 | NA | ASSFGSLLLDTQY
TRBJ2-7 | TRBV28 | TRBD2 | ASSLLPRASGRVYEQY